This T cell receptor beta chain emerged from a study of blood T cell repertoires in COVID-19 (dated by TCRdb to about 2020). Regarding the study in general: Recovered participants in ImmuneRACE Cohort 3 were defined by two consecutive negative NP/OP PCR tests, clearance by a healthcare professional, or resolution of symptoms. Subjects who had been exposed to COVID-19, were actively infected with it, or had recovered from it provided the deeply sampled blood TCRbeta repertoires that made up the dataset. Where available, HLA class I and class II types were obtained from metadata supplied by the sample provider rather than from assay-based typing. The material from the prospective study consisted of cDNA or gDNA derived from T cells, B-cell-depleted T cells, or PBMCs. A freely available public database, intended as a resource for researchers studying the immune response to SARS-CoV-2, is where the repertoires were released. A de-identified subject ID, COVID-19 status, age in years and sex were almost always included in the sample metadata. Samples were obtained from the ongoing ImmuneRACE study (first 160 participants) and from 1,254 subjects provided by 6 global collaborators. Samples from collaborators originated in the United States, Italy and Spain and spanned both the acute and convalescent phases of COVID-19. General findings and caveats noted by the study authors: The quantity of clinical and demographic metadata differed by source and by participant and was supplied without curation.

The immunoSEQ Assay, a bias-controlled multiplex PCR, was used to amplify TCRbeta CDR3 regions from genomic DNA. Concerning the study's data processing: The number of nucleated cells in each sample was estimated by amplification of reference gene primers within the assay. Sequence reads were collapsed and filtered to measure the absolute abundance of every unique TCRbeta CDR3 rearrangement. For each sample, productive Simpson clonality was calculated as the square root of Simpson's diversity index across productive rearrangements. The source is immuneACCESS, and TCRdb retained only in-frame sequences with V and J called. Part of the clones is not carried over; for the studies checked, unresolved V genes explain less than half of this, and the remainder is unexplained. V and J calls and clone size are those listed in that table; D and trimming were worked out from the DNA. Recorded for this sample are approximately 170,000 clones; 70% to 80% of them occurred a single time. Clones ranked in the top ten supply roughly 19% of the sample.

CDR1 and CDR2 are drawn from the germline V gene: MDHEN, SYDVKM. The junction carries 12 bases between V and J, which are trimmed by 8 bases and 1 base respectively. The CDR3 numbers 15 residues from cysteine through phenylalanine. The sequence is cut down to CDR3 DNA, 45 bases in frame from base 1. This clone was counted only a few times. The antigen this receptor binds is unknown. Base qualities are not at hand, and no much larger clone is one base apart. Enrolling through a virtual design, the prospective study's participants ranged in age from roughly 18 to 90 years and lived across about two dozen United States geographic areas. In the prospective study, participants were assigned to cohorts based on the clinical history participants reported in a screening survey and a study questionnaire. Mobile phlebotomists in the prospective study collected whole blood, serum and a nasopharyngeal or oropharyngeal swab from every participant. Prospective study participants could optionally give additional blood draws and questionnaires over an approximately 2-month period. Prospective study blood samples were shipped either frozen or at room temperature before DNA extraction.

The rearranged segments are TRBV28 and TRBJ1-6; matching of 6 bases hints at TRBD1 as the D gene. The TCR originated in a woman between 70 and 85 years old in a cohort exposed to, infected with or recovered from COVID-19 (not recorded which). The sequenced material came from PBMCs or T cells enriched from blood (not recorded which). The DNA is TGTGCCAGCCACCTCAGGGGATCCTATAATTCACCCCTCCACTTT. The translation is CASHLRGSYNSPLHF.